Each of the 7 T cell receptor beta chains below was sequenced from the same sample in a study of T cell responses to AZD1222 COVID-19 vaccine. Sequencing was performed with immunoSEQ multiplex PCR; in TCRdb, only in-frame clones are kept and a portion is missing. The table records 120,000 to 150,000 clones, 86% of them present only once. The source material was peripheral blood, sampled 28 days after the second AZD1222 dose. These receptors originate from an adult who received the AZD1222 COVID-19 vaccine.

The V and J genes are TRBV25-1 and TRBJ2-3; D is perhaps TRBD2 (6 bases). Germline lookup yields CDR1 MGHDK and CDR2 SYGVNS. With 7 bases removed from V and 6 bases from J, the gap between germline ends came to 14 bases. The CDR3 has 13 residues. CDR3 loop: CASTGLLPDTQYF. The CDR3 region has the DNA TGTGCCAGCACGGGACTTCTTCCGGATACGCAGTATTTT.

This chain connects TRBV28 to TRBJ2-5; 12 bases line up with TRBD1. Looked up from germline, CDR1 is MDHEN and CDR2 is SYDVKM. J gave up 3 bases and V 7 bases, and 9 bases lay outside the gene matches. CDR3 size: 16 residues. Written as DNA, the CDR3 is TGTGCCAGCATCACTGCCGGGACAGGGGGCGAAGAGACCCAGTACTTC. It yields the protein CASITAGTGGEETQYF.

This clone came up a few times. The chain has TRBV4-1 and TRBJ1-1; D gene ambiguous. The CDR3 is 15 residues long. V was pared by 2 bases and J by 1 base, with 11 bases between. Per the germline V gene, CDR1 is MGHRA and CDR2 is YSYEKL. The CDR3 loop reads CASSQFWQTNTEAFF. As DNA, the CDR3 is TGCGCCAGCAGCCAATTTTGGCAGACGAACACTGAAGCTTTCTTT.

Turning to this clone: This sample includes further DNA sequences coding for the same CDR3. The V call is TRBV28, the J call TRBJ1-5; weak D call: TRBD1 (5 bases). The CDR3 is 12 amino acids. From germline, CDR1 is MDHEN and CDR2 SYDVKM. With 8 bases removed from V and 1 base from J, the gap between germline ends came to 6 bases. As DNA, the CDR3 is TGTGCCAGCCGGGACAGCAATCAGCCCCAGCATTTT. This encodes CASRDSNQPQHF.

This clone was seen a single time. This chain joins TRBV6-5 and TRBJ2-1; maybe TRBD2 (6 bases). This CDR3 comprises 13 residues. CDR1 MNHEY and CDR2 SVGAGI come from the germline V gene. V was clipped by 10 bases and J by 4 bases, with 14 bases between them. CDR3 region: CATHGGLYNEQFF. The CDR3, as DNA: TGTGCCACCCACGGAGGGTTGTACAATGAGCAGTTCTTC.

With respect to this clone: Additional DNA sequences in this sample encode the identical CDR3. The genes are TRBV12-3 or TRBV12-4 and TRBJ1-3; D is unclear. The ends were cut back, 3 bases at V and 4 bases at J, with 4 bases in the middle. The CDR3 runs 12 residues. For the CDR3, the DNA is TGTGCCAGCAGTTTCGGGGGAAACACCATATATTTT. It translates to CASSFGGNTIYF.

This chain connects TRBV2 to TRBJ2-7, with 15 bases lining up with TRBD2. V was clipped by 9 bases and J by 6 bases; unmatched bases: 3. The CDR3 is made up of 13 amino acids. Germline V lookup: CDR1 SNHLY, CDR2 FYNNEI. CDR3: CASSGLAGGEQYF. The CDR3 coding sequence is TGTGCCAGTTCGGGACTAGCGGGGGGCGAGCAGTACTTC.